These 27 T cell receptor beta chains were all obtained from the same sample, sequenced in a study of T cells after yellow fever vaccination. MiXCR, applied by TCRdb to the 5' RACE reads, yields one record per CDR3 protein. Counted here are under 600,000 distinct CDR3 sequences, around a fifth occurring once; the ten biggest clones make up about a sixth. The input for sequencing was PBMCs, taken roughly 23 days after the first yellow fever vaccination. These receptors all stem from a man aged 18 to 35 who received the YFV17D yellow fever vaccine.

This rearrangement joins TRBV9 to TRBJ2-1; 14 bases match TRBD2. The CDR3 sequence is 17 residues long. Trimming cost V 3 bases and J 6 bases; bases outside gene matches: 8. Per the germline V gene, CDR1 is SGDLS and CDR2 is YYNGEE. DNA of the CDR3: TGTGCCAGCAGCGCCTGGACTAGCGGGGGGTCCGTCAATGAGCAGTTCTTC. Amino acids: CASSAWTSGGSVNEQFF.

This clonotype has just a few counts. The chain is built from TRBV12-3 or TRBV12-4 and TRBJ2-1; D possibly corresponds to TRBD2 (7 bases). Trimming left V 6 bases short and J 5 bases short, with 17 bases between. The CDR3 contains 15 residues. CDR3 nucleotide sequence: TGTGCCAGCAGCCCGGGGAGGGGGGGCCACAATGAGCAGTTCTTC. It is translated as CASSPGRGGHNEQFF.

J is TRBJ2-1 and V is TRBV20-1; a weak D match, TRBD1 (7 bases). Per the germline V gene, CDR1 is DFQATT and CDR2 is SNEGSKA (reference sequence). The CDR3 contains 15 residues. The V gene lost 8 bases and the J gene lost 5 bases, with 22 bases spanning the gap. Here the CDR3 DNA reads TGCAGTTCTCACCAGGGGGGCGGGGTGCACAATGAGCAGTTCTTC. Its protein product is CSSHQGGGVHNEQFF.

The chain uses TRBV21-1 and TRBJ2-7; the D segment call TRBD1 is taken from the table without a DNA check. TRBV21-1 counts as a pseudogene. The CDR3 runs to 13 residues. The CDR3 spells CASSNPQGYEQYF. DNA of the CDR3: TGTGCCAGCAGCAACCCACAGGGCTACGAGCAGTACTTC.

This clonotype was detected a few times. The rearrangement links TRBV24-1 to TRBJ2-1; D gene ambiguous. The germline V and J ends were trimmed by 0 bases and 0 bases, with 8 bases remaining between them. Germline V gives CDR1 KGHDR, CDR2 SFDVKD. This CDR3 contains 16 residues. CDR3 residues: CATSDLDVSSYNEQFF. For the CDR3, the DNA is TGTGCCACCAGTGATTTGGACGTTAGCTCCTACAATGAGCAGTTCTTC.

This rearrangement joins TRBV9 to TRBJ2-5; no definite D call. Germline-derived CDR1 and CDR2 are SGDLS and YYNGEE. The CDR3 spans 14 residues. Between the trimmed V and J ends, which lost 1 base and 5 bases, there was a span of 12 bases. CDR3 protein: CASSVSSGWETQYF. The CDR3 DNA reads as TGTGCCAGCAGCGTATCATCCGGGTGGGAGACCCAGTACTTC.

The V gene is TRBV5-1, the J gene TRBJ2-2, with 7 positions matching TRBD1. The CDR3 loop spans 13 amino acids. J gave up 2 bases and V 9 bases, and 4 bases lay outside the gene matches. Looked up from germline, CDR1 is SGHRS and CDR2 is YFSETQ. CDR3 amino acids: CANGDSNTGELFF. CDR3 bases: TGCGCCAACGGGGACAGTAACACCGGGGAGCTGTTTTTT.

The J gene is TRBJ2-1, the V gene TRBV4-1; D possibly corresponds to TRBD1 (6 bases). Germline V gives CDR1 MGHRA, CDR2 YSYEKL. The CDR3 spans 15 residues. V lost 1 base to trimming and J lost 6 bases, with 13 bases between them. This chain's CDR3 is CASSQGEQGINEQFF. The CDR3 nucleotides read TGCGCCAGCAGCCAAGGAGAACAGGGAATCAATGAGCAGTTCTTC.

V usage is TRBV2 and J usage is TRBJ2-3; possibly TRBD1 for D (5 bases). With 1 base removed from V and 3 bases from J, the gap between germline ends came to 11 bases. Germline V gives CDR1 SNHLY, CDR2 FYNNEI. This CDR3 region has 15 residues. In DNA form, the CDR3 reads TGTGCCAGCAGTGAAGGGGGCCTTGGTACAGATACGCAGTATTTT. Residues: CASSEGGLGTDTQYF.

This clonotype was seen once. The V call is TRBV20-1, the J call TRBJ2-2; no reliable D call. This CDR3 has 13 amino acids. Germline V gene data show CDR1 as DFQATT and CDR2 as SNEGSKA (reference sequence). The V end was cut by 0 bases, the J end by 4 bases, with 6 bases between. The CDR3: CSARDLGTGELFF. CDR3 sequence (DNA): TGCAGTGCTAGAGATCTGGGCACCGGGGAGCTGTTTTTT.

This clonotype was seen more than once but under ten times. The V gene is TRBV7-2, the J gene TRBJ2-3, with 9 bases fitting TRBD2. CDR1 and CDR2 from the germline V gene are SGHTA and FQGNSA. CDR3 size: 15 residues. The junction had 6 bases not matched to a gene; V was cut back by 6 bases and J by 2 bases. This CDR3 is CASRPERGATDTQYF. The CDR3 DNA reads as TGTGCCAGCAGACCCGAGCGGGGGGCCACAGATACGCAGTATTTT.

This clonotype was found once. The rearrangement joins TRBV19 to TRBJ2-7, with 13 bases aligning to TRBD2. This CDR3 is built from 14 residues. Looked up from germline, CDR1 is LNHDA and CDR2 is SQIVND (reference sequence). Trimming cost V 9 bases and J 5 bases; bases outside gene matches: 7. The CDR3 loop is CASSPGTSGDEQYF. CDR3 bases: TGTGCCAGCAGTCCTGGGACTAGCGGGGACGAGCAGTACTTC. Filled out from reference TRBV19 and TRBJ2-7, the complete variable domain reads DGGITQSPKYLFRKEGQNVTLSCEQNLNHDAMYWYRQDPGQGLRLIYYSQIVNDFQKGDIAEGYSVSREKKESFPLTVTSAQKNPTAFYLCASSPGTSGDEQYFGPGTRLTVT.

The chain uses TRBV2 and TRBJ2-3; 8 positions match TRBD2. V trimming: 8 bases; J trimming: 4 bases; junction bases outside the gene matches: 8. CDR1 is SNHLY, CDR2 FYNNEI, per germline. CDR3 size: 14 residues. CDR3 sequence: CASVSGGAADTQYF. CDR3 bases: TGTGCCAGCGTCTCCGGGGGGGCCGCAGATACGCAGTATTTT.

The rearrangement joins TRBV6-1 to TRBJ2-5; D is ambiguous. V lost 4 bases and J lost 2, with 11 bases in between. There are 14 residues in the CDR3. Germline values: CDR1 MNHNS, CDR2 SASEGT. This chain's CDR3 is CASSVWEEQETQYF. CDR3 sequence (DNA): TGTGCCAGCAGTGTGTGGGAAGAGCAAGAGACCCAGTACTTC.

The V and J genes are TRBV5-1 and TRBJ2-1, with D hard to call. Germline assignment: CDR1 SGHRS and CDR2 YFSETQ. The CDR3 is 17 amino acids. Trimming stripped 4 bases from V and 3 bases from J, with 20 bases between. The CDR3 bases are TGCGCCAGCAGCCTTCGCCCGCTTTCTACTTACTACAATGAGCAGTTCTTC. Protein sequence: CASSLRPLSTYYNEQFF.

There are many counts of this clonotype. The V gene is TRBV20-1, the J gene TRBJ2-2; TRBD1 matches at 9 bases. The germline gives CDR1 DFQATT, CDR2 SNEGSKA (reference sequence). After removal of 5 bases from V and 5 bases from J, the junction contained 9 bases not matched to a gene. The CDR3 sequence is 15 residues long. CDR3 protein: CSARTGGTGTGELFF. The CDR3 DNA is TGCAGTGCTCGAACCGGCGGGACAGGGACCGGGGAGCTGTTTTTT.

This rearrangement joins TRBV4-3 to TRBJ1-6; D gene uncertain. The CDR3 consists of 15 residues. Between the trimmed V and J ends, which lost 2 bases and 5 bases, there was a span of 10 bases. Germline V lookup: CDR1 LGHNA, CDR2 YSLEER. The CDR3 is CASSQWQGNNSPLHF. CDR3 nucleotide sequence: TGCGCCAGCAGCCAATGGCAAGGCAATAATTCACCCCTCCACTTT.

This clonotype was detected a few times. This clone may be a read error of a much larger clone one base away. In nucleotides, the CDR3 is TGCGCCAGCAGCCCGGACAGGGGGAGCACTGAAGCTTTCTTT. Residues: CASSPDRGSTEAFF. The chain employs TRBV5-1 and TRBJ1-1, with 10 nucleotides matching TRBD1. The V gene end was trimmed by 4 bases and the J gene end by 4 bases; junction bases not matched to a gene: 4. Germline CDR1 is SGHRS and CDR2 is YFSETQ. This CDR3 has 14 residues.

This sequence joins TRBV6-6 and TRBJ2-3; D perhaps matches TRBD1 (6 bases). Germline V gene sequence: CDR1 MNHNY, CDR2 SVGAGI (reference sequence). V was trimmed by 7 bases and J by 5 bases, leaving 13 bases between them. CDR3 size: 13 residues. The CDR3, as DNA: TGTGCCAGCATCTCACAGGGCGAAGATACGCAGTATTTT. Translated, it gives CASISQGEDTQYF.

J is TRBJ1-2 and V is TRBV28; no firm D call. CDR1 MDHEN and CDR2 SYDVKM come from the germline V gene. The CDR3 covers 13 residues. Deletions cut 3 bases from V and 3 bases from J, with 8 bases between. This chain's CDR3 is CASSFPPDYGYTF. The CDR3, as DNA: TGTGCCAGCAGTTTTCCGCCTGACTATGGCTACACCTTC.

This sequence joins TRBV2 and TRBJ2-5; 9 nucleotides align to TRBD1. CDR1 and CDR2 from the germline V gene are SNHLY and FYNNEI. The CDR3 is 15 residues long. The V segment lost 6 bases and the J segment 4 bases; nucleotides outside the gene matches: 9. This CDR3 is CASSGTGLVSETQYF. CDR3 DNA sequence: TGTGCCAGCAGCGGGACAGGGCTTGTGTCAGAGACCCAGTACTTC.

This clonotype was counted between two and nine times. The chain is built from TRBV7-8 and TRBJ2-7; TRBD2 aligns across 8 bases. J was trimmed by 7 bases and V by 3 bases; bases with no gene match: 8. From germline, CDR1 is SGHVS and CDR2 FQNEAQ. The CDR3 consists of 14 residues. The CDR3 nucleotides read TGTGCCAGCAGCTTGTTAAGCGGGGGACGGGAGCAGTACGTC. The encoded protein is CASSLLSGGREQYV.

This chain connects TRBV4-1 to TRBJ2-1; 11 positions agree with TRBD1. CDR1 and CDR2 (germline): MGHRA, YSYEKL. The CDR3 length is 17 residues. The V and J ends lost 1 base and 7 bases, in that order; junction bases with no gene match: 9. CDR3 loop: CASSQGEGTGGRNEQFF. CDR3 in DNA: TGCGCCAGCAGCCAAGGGGAGGGGACAGGGGGTCGGAATGAGCAGTTCTTC.

V gene TRBV7-8 combines with J gene TRBJ1-5, with a tentative D call TRBD1 (6 bases). The length of the CDR3 is 14 residues. From germline, CDR1 is SGHVS and CDR2 FQNEAQ. V gave up 3 bases and J gave up 6 bases, with 12 bases separating them. The CDR3 loop reads CASSLNAGAQPQHF. The CDR3 region has the DNA TGTGCCAGCAGCTTGAATGCAGGGGCTCAGCCCCAGCATTTT.

V and J are TRBV6-6 and TRBJ1-5, with 7 bases matching TRBD1. The CDR3 runs 13 residues. Germline CDR1 is MNHNY and CDR2 is SVGAGI (reference sequence). V shed 7 bases, J shed 7 bases, and the junction held 7 bases outside the gene matches. The CDR3 region has the DNA TGTGCCAGCACAAGACAGGGTAGGCAGCCCCAGCATTTT. Its protein product is CASTRQGRQPQHF.

This clonotype was observed a few times. The J gene is TRBJ2-2, the V gene TRBV4-3, with D perhaps TRBD1 or TRBD2 (5 bases each). The CDR3 spans 15 residues. V dropped 4 bases and J dropped 6 bases, with 15 bases sitting between them. Germline CDR1 is LGHNA and CDR2 is YSLEER. The CDR3 DNA reads TGCGCCAGCAGCCCCCCCGAGGGGTATCCCGGGGAGCTGTTTTTT. Residues: CASSPPEGYPGELFF.

The chain has TRBV4-3 and TRBJ2-1, with 9 bases lining up with TRBD2. V shed 5 bases and J 13 bases; nucleotides not matched to a gene: 9. This CDR3 has 13 amino acids. From germline, CDR1 is LGHNA and CDR2 YSLEER. DNA for the CDR3: TGCGCCAGCAGCTATACGGCCGGGACTAGCCAGTTCTTC. This codes for CASSYTAGTSQFF.